The clone carrying this TCR beta chain was found many times. Its matching antigen is unknown. On average, the one heparinised blood draw given by each donor was approximately 120 mL. CD45RO/CCR7/CD25/CD127/CD95/CD27 separated CD4+ naive, central memory, regulatory and stem cell-like memory cells by sorting. These data originate in a study of beta chain features in type 1 diabetes. Study results and limitations: Shorter TCRB CDR3s, moderately but significantly so, marked every one of the four CD4+ subsets in Type 1 diabetes patients. Unsettled here was the matter of whether HLA type influences TCRB rearrangement.

What was sequenced were expressed TCRB transcripts, since all of the isolated RNA had been reverse transcribed. TCRdb's copy holds only in-frame clones and misses some; the assay was immunoSEQ multiplex PCR. The data contain roughly 150,000 clones, around 9% of them singletons. J gave up 8 bases and V 6 bases, and 9 bases lay outside the gene matches. The CDR3 runs 14 residues. Germline assignment: CDR1 SNHLY and CDR2 FYNNEI. The V call is TRBV2, the J call TRBJ2-1; 8 positions agree with TRBD2. The material sequenced was central memory CD4+ T cells from blood. This TCR derives from a woman aged 30 to 39 with type 1 diabetes. The CDR3 coding sequence is TGTGCCAGCAGGGTAGCGGGATGGTCTGATGAGCAGTTCTTC. This translates into CASRVAGWSDEQFF.